Listed below are T cell receptor beta chains from one sample, sequenced in a study of shared clonotypes between healthy human individuals. Clones were sequenced by immunoSEQ multiplex PCR, and TCRdb holds only the in-frame ones, with some missing. The sample has hundreds of thousands of clones, around 80% seen once. Sequencing was performed on PBMCs. The receptors originated from a woman between 40 and 55 years old in good health. Some clones in this sample may be carry-over from other donors' samples. CDR3s include the opening cysteine and the closing phenylalanine or tryptophan. A D gene is named only where the DNA matches it firmly. Expanded clones get a size class; other rows say once, few or many, or leave the size out.

CDR3nt: TGTGCCAGCAGCTTGAGAACAGGACGGTATGGCTACACCTTC
CDR3aa: CASSLRTGRYGYTF
d_gene: NA
v_gene: TRBV6-5
abundance: NA
j_gene: TRBJ1-2

CDR3nt: TGTGCCAGCAGCGCGGGGACTGCTCAAGATACGCAGTATTTT
CDR3aa: CASSAGTAQDTQYF
d_gene: NA
v_gene: TRBV7-3
abundance: NA
j_gene: TRBJ2-3

CDR3nt: TGTGCCTGGAGTGCGGGGGTAGGAAACACCATATATTTT
CDR3aa: CAWSAGVGNTIYF
d_gene: NA
v_gene: TRBV30
abundance: NA
j_gene: TRBJ1-3

CDR3nt: TGCGCCAGCAGTGAGTCTGGGAGAGAGACCCAGTACTTC
CDR3aa: CASSESGRETQYF
d_gene: NA
v_gene: TRBV10-1
abundance: NA
j_gene: TRBJ2-5

CDR3nt: TGCACCACACGGGCCCCTAGCACAGATACGCAGTATTTT
CDR3aa: CTTRAPSTDTQYF
d_gene: NA
v_gene: TRBV1
abundance: few
j_gene: TRBJ2-3

CDR3nt: TGTGCCGCCATGGAGGGCCCAAGCTCTGGGGCCAACGTCCTGACTTTC
CDR3aa: CAAMEGPSSGANVLTF
d_gene: NA
v_gene: TRBV10-3
abundance: NA
j_gene: TRBJ2-6

CDR3nt: TGTGCCACGGGAACGACTGGGGCCAACGTCCTGACTTTC
CDR3aa: CATGTTGANVLTF
d_gene: NA
v_gene: TRBV13
abundance: once
j_gene: TRBJ2-6

CDR3nt: TGTGCCAGCAGCTTTGGTAGTATGGGGTATGGCTACACCTTC
CDR3aa: CASSFGSMGYGYTF
d_gene: NA
v_gene: TRBV7-2
abundance: NA
j_gene: TRBJ1-2

CDR3nt: TGCGCCAGCAGAACTAGCGGGAGTTGGGAGACCCAGTACTTC
CDR3aa: CASRTSGSWETQYF
d_gene: TRBD2
v_gene: TRBV5-1
abundance: NA
j_gene: TRBJ2-5

CDR3nt: TGTGCCAGTAGGGGCAGGGATAACACTGAAGCTTTCTTT
CDR3aa: CASRGRDNTEAFF
d_gene: NA
v_gene: TRBV19
abundance: once
j_gene: TRBJ1-1

CDR3nt: TGTGCCAGCAGCCAACTAACCAAAGTTTCCCCCCTCGAGCAGTACTTC
CDR3aa: CASSQLTKVSPLEQYF
d_gene: NA
v_gene: TRBV14
abundance: NA
j_gene: TRBJ2-7

CDR3nt: TGTGCCAGCAGCGCGGGGACGACCCGGGTCGTGGAGCAGTTCTTC
CDR3aa: CASSAGTTRVVEQFF
d_gene: NA
v_gene: TRBV9
abundance: few
j_gene: TRBJ2-1

CDR3nt: TGCGCCAGCAGCTCTGGGGGGACAGGGCTCAATTCACCCCTCCACTTT
CDR3aa: CASSSGGTGLNSPLHF
d_gene: TRBD1
v_gene: TRBV5-1
abundance: NA
j_gene: TRBJ1-6

CDR3nt: TGTGCCAGCAGCCCTTTACAGGGGCCTCAGCCCCAGCATTTT
CDR3aa: CASSPLQGPQPQHF
d_gene: TRBD1
v_gene: TRBV5-8
abundance: NA
j_gene: TRBJ1-5

CDR3nt: TGTGCCAGCAGCCCGCAGGGGACTGAAGCTTTCTTT
CDR3aa: CASSPQGTEAFF
d_gene: NA
v_gene: TRBV5-4
abundance: few
j_gene: TRBJ1-1

CDR3nt: TGTGCCAGCAGCGTAGGACAGGGGGAGTCCTACAATGAGCAGTTCTTC
CDR3aa: CASSVGQGESYNEQFF
d_gene: TRBD1
v_gene: TRBV9
abundance: NA
j_gene: TRBJ2-1

CDR3nt: TGTGCCAGCAATCAAAATTTAGGGGGTTGGAACACCGGGGAGCTGTTTTTT
CDR3aa: CASNQNLGGWNTGELFF
d_gene: NA
v_gene: TRBV2
abundance: NA
j_gene: TRBJ2-2

CDR3nt: TGTGCCAGTAGTTACGGACGGAGAGATGGCTACACCTTC
CDR3aa: CASSYGRRDGYTF
d_gene: NA
v_gene: TRBV19
abundance: NA
j_gene: TRBJ1-2

CDR3nt: TGTGCCAGTAGCCTGGACTACTCCTACAATGAGCAGTTCTTC
CDR3aa: CASSLDYSYNEQFF
d_gene: NA
v_gene: TRBV28
abundance: NA
j_gene: TRBJ2-1

CDR3nt: TGTGCCAGCGCTTGGGACAGTAGTGCAGATACGCAGTATTTT
CDR3aa: CASAWDSSADTQYF
d_gene: TRBD1
v_gene: TRBV2
abundance: few
j_gene: TRBJ2-3

CDR3nt: TGTGCCAGCAGGATCAGGTCCGGGCAGCCCCAGCATTTT
CDR3aa: CASRIRSGQPQHF
d_gene: NA
v_gene: TRBV2
abundance: few
j_gene: TRBJ1-5

CDR3nt: TGTGCCAGCAGCTTAGGCCCTACGGGGAGCTCCTACAATGAGCAGTTCTTC
CDR3aa: CASSLGPTGSSYNEQFF
d_gene: NA
v_gene: TRBV11-2
abundance: once
j_gene: TRBJ2-1

CDR3nt: TGCAGCGTGACGGGGCTAGCGGGGGTGAGCACAGATACGCAGTATTTT
CDR3aa: CSVTGLAGVSTDTQYF
d_gene: TRBD2
v_gene: TRBV29-1
abundance: NA
j_gene: TRBJ2-3

CDR3nt: TGCAGCGTTTATCTCTCTGGGGCCAACGTCCTGACTTTC
CDR3aa: CSVYLSGANVLTF
d_gene: NA
v_gene: TRBV29-1
abundance: once
j_gene: TRBJ2-6

CDR3nt: TGTGCCAGCAGCTTCGGGACTTTCACAGATACGCAGTATTTT
CDR3aa: CASSFGTFTDTQYF
d_gene: NA
v_gene: TRBV5-8
abundance: NA
j_gene: TRBJ2-3

CDR3nt: TGTGCCAGCAGCGGGGCCTTCGGGAGGGTCGGGAATGAGCAGTTCTTC
CDR3aa: CASSGAFGRVGNEQFF
d_gene: TRBD2
v_gene: TRBV14
abundance: NA
j_gene: TRBJ2-1

CDR3nt: TGCGCCAGCAGCTTGGATATAGGGAGTGAAAAACTGTTTTTT
CDR3aa: CASSLDIGSEKLFF
d_gene: NA
v_gene: TRBV5-1
abundance: NA
j_gene: TRBJ1-4

CDR3nt: TGTGCCAGCAGGGACTCCTACGAGCAGTACTTC
CDR3aa: CASRDSYEQYF
d_gene: NA
v_gene: TRBV7-8
abundance: many
j_gene: TRBJ2-7

CDR3nt: TGTGCCAGCTCAAGCGGACAGGGGACGACTGAAGCTTTCTTT
CDR3aa: CASSSGQGTTEAFF
d_gene: TRBD1
v_gene: TRBV18
abundance: many
j_gene: TRBJ1-1

CDR3nt: TGTGCCAGCAGCGTAGGTGGACAGAACTATGGCTACACCTTC
CDR3aa: CASSVGGQNYGYTF
d_gene: NA
v_gene: TRBV9
abundance: NA
j_gene: TRBJ1-2

CDR3nt: TGTGCCAGCAGCTTCAGACAGAACTATGGCTACACCTTC
CDR3aa: CASSFRQNYGYTF
d_gene: NA
v_gene: TRBV5-8
abundance: NA
j_gene: TRBJ1-2

CDR3nt: TGTGCCAGCAGCTCCACCTCCGGGACAGGGAGCGAGCAGTACTTC
CDR3aa: CASSSTSGTGSEQYF
d_gene: TRBD1
v_gene: TRBV7-2
abundance: NA
j_gene: TRBJ2-7

CDR3nt: TGCGCCAGCAGCCCCCAACCGGGACAGAGTTATCAGCCCCAGCATTTT
CDR3aa: CASSPQPGQSYQPQHF
d_gene: TRBD1
v_gene: TRBV5-1
abundance: few
j_gene: TRBJ1-5

CDR3nt: TGTGCTAGCAGCTTAGGTCGGGGACCACCCGAAGAGACCCAGTACTTC
CDR3aa: CASSLGRGPPEETQYF
d_gene: NA
v_gene: TRBV7-7
abundance: NA
j_gene: TRBJ2-5

CDR3nt: TGTGCCAGCAGTGCATCAAGGCAGGCCGGGTATGGCTACACCTTC
CDR3aa: CASSASRQAGYGYTF
d_gene: NA
v_gene: TRBV27
abundance: NA
j_gene: TRBJ1-2

CDR3nt: TGCGCCAGCAGCTCACAACAGGGGTTAGATACGCAGTATTTT
CDR3aa: CASSSQQGLDTQYF
d_gene: TRBD1
v_gene: TRBV5-1
abundance: NA
j_gene: TRBJ2-3

CDR3nt: TGTGCCAGCAGCGGGCCAGCGGGAGTATCTTCCGAGCAGTACTTC
CDR3aa: CASSGPAGVSSEQYF
d_gene: TRBD2
v_gene: TRBV9
abundance: once
j_gene: TRBJ2-7

CDR3nt: TGTGCCAGCAATCCCCCGGGACAGGGCATCTATGAGCAGTTCTTC
CDR3aa: CASNPPGQGIYEQFF
d_gene: TRBD1
v_gene: TRBV7-2
abundance: NA
j_gene: TRBJ2-1

CDR3nt: TGTGCCAGTAGTCCCCGGACAGGCTGGAGTGGCTACACCTTC
CDR3aa: CASSPRTGWSGYTF
d_gene: TRBD1
v_gene: TRBV19
abundance: NA
j_gene: TRBJ1-2

CDR3nt: TGCGCCAGCAGTGCTCAGGGGAATACCTACGAGCAGTACTTC
CDR3aa: CASSAQGNTYEQYF
d_gene: NA
v_gene: TRBV5-1
abundance: NA
j_gene: TRBJ2-7

CDR3nt: TGTGCCAGCAGCGTAGTCCCAGGGTTAAATGGCTACACCTTC
CDR3aa: CASSVVPGLNGYTF
d_gene: NA
v_gene: TRBV9
abundance: NA
j_gene: TRBJ1-2

CDR3nt: TGTGCCAGCAGCTTAGAACTACAAGAGACCCAGTACTTC
CDR3aa: CASSLELQETQYF
d_gene: NA
v_gene: TRBV7-2
abundance: NA
j_gene: TRBJ2-5

CDR3nt: TGTGCCAGCTCACCACCGGCGGGGCAGAGCACAGATACGCAGTATTTT
CDR3aa: CASSPPAGQSTDTQYF
d_gene: NA
v_gene: TRBV18
abundance: NA
j_gene: TRBJ2-3

CDR3nt: TGTGCCAGCAGTGAAGATCAGGGGGTCCTTGACTACGAGCAGTACTTC
CDR3aa: CASSEDQGVLDYEQYF
d_gene: TRBD1
v_gene: TRBV6-1
abundance: NA
j_gene: TRBJ2-7

CDR3nt: TGTGCCAGCAGCTTAATGTGGGGTTCCTACGAGCAGTACTTC
CDR3aa: CASSLMWGSYEQYF
d_gene: NA
v_gene: TRBV11-2
abundance: NA
j_gene: TRBJ2-7

CDR3nt: TGTGCCAGCAGTTTGGGGGGACAGTTCGGAAACACCATATATTTT
CDR3aa: CASSLGGQFGNTIYF
d_gene: TRBD1
v_gene: TRBV27
abundance: once
j_gene: TRBJ1-3

CDR3nt: TGCAGCGGCGCCGCGGGCGGTAACTATGGCTACACCTTC
CDR3aa: CSGAAGGNYGYTF
d_gene: NA
v_gene: TRBV29-1
abundance: once
j_gene: TRBJ1-2

CDR3nt: TGTGCCAGTAGTATAGATGGAGGATCTGGGGCCAACGTCCTGACTTTC
CDR3aa: CASSIDGGSGANVLTF
d_gene: NA
v_gene: TRBV19
abundance: NA
j_gene: TRBJ2-6

CDR3nt: TGTGCCAGCAGTTTCTCCGTTCGTGGGACCCATCAGCCCCAGCATTTT
CDR3aa: CASSFSVRGTHQPQHF
d_gene: NA
v_gene: TRBV28
abundance: once
j_gene: TRBJ1-5

CDR3nt: TGTGCCTGGAGTGTTATACCGGGCGCAGATCAGCCCCAGCATTTT
CDR3aa: CAWSVIPGADQPQHF
d_gene: NA
v_gene: TRBV30
abundance: few
j_gene: TRBJ1-5

CDR3nt: TGTGCCAGCAGCAAAGACGCAGGGGAGTATGGCTACACCTTC
CDR3aa: CASSKDAGEYGYTF
d_gene: NA
v_gene: TRBV21-1
abundance: NA
j_gene: TRBJ1-2

CDR3nt: TGTGCCAGCAGCCCCGGGGACAGCGTCAATCAGCCCCAGCATTTT
CDR3aa: CASSPGDSVNQPQHF
d_gene: TRBD1
v_gene: TRBV7-2
abundance: NA
j_gene: TRBJ1-5

CDR3nt: TGTGCCTGGAGAATGGGGGGAACTAACTATGGCTACACCTTC
CDR3aa: CAWRMGGTNYGYTF
d_gene: NA
v_gene: TRBV30
abundance: NA
j_gene: TRBJ1-2

CDR3nt: TGCGCCAGCAGCCACCCCAAGGCCAGCGGGAGTATCACCGGGGAGCTGTTTTTT
CDR3aa: CASSHPKASGSITGELFF
d_gene: TRBD2
v_gene: TRBV4-1
abundance: many
j_gene: TRBJ2-2

CDR3nt: TGTGCCAGCTCTAGAGATGGCGGAAACACCATATATTTT
CDR3aa: CASSRDGGNTIYF
d_gene: NA
v_gene: TRBV18
abundance: once
j_gene: TRBJ1-3

CDR3nt: TGTGCCAGCAGCCCGACAGGCATGCTCACAGATACGCAGTATTTT
CDR3aa: CASSPTGMLTDTQYF
d_gene: NA
v_gene: TRBV7-9
abundance: NA
j_gene: TRBJ2-3

CDR3nt: TGCGCCAGCAGCCGCGGGACTAGCAGCTACGAGCAGTACTTC
CDR3aa: CASSRGTSSYEQYF
d_gene: TRBD2
v_gene: TRBV10-1
abundance: NA
j_gene: TRBJ2-7

CDR3nt: TGTGCCAGCAGTCCAGGAGGGAGCGGGAGATTGGAGACCCAGTACTTC
CDR3aa: CASSPGGSGRLETQYF
d_gene: TRBD2
v_gene: TRBV9
abundance: NA
j_gene: TRBJ2-5

CDR3nt: TGTGCCAGCAGTGGACAGGGGGCGTTTGGAGAGACCCAGTACTTC
CDR3aa: CASSGQGAFGETQYF
d_gene: TRBD1
v_gene: TRBV2
abundance: NA
j_gene: TRBJ2-5